This T cell receptor beta chain was sequenced during a study of blood T cells in healthy people across ages. Notes on the study in general: Aged donors had fewer naive CD4+ cells and lower diversity than long-lived donors.

PCR was performed a second time for 7 to 11 cycles using a sample-barcoded 5' primer and a J-beta primer mix. A minimum of 2.5 million CDR3-containing paired-end reads was obtained for each sample. TCRdb fed the 5' RACE reads into MiXCR, producing one record per CDR3 protein. Of hundreds of thousands of distinct CDR3 sequences detected, around 34% appear once; the ten largest clones hold 10% to 15%. About this clonotype itself: The target antigen is unknown.

The receptor was derived from a young man in good health. The sequenced material came from blood.

The CDR3 is CASSHHSGLRDTQYF. Here the CDR3 DNA reads TGTGCCAGCAGCCATCACTCGGGACTAAGAGATACGCAGTATTTT. The chain couples TRBV14 to TRBJ2-3, with TRBD2 matching over 7 bases. Germline values: CDR1 SGHDN, CDR2 FVKESK. J gave up 5 bases and V 3 bases, and 8 bases lay outside the gene matches. This CDR3 comprises 15 residues.